The 10 T cell receptor beta chains listed next were all sequenced from one sample in a study of control samples from healthy donors and cancer patients. Produced via immunoSEQ multiplex PCR; TCRdb's table is partial and in-frame only. Of 140,000 or so clones listed, around 90% are singletons. Sequencing was carried out using blood. The receptors shown here come from a man younger than 45 in good health.

This rearrangement joins TRBV7-2 to TRBJ2-7; 7 bases agree with TRBD1. V lost 6 bases, J lost 3 bases, and 5 bases stayed unmatched. CDR1 is SGHTA and CDR2 is FQGNSA in the germline V gene. The CDR3 is made up of 13 amino acids. CDR3 nucleotide sequence: TGTGCCAGCAGTCGGGACAGCAACTACGAGCAGTACTTC. It is translated as CASSRDSNYEQYF.

The genes are TRBV14 and TRBJ2-5, with TRBD2 identical over 11 bases. With V trimmed by 4 bases and J by 3 bases, 7 bases remained unmatched. The CDR3 runs to 16 residues. The germline V gene encodes CDR1 SGHDN and CDR2 FVKESK. CDR3 in DNA: TGTGCCAGCAGCCGACGGTTAGCGGGGGGGAAAGAGACCCAGTACTTC. Protein: CASSRRLAGGKETQYF.

This chain uses TRBV18 with TRBJ2-7; 11 nucleotides line up with TRBD1. With 4 bases clipped from V and 4 bases from J, the junction kept 3 bases outside the gene matches. Looked up from germline, CDR1 is KGHSH and CDR2 is LQKENI. This CDR3 region has 14 residues. CDR3 protein: CASSRTGGKYEQYF. In DNA form, the CDR3 reads TGTGCCAGCTCACGGACAGGGGGCAAATACGAGCAGTACTTC.

The chain uses TRBV2 and TRBJ2-2; no clear D. This CDR3 has 14 residues. The V gene lost 8 bases and the J gene lost 2 bases, with 12 bases spanning the gap. The V gene's germline CDR1 is SNHLY and CDR2 FYNNEI. The CDR3 nucleotides read TGTGCCAGCGTCTGGGATTTTAACACCGGGGAGCTGTTTTTT. Amino acid sequence: CASVWDFNTGELFF.

The chain is built from TRBV5-1 and TRBJ2-2; D is ambiguous. The V and J ends lost 2 bases and 0 bases respectively, with 5 bases between them. Germline V CDR1 and CDR2: SGHRS, YFSETQ. The CDR3 totals 14 residues. The CDR3 DNA is TGCGCCAGCAGCTTCCAGGCGAACACCGGGGAGCTGTTTTTT. Its translation: CASSFQANTGELFF.

This chain uses TRBV7-3 with TRBJ1-6, with D perhaps TRBD1 (6 bases). V was shortened by 1 base and J by 11 bases, with 15 bases between the two germline ends. The germline V gene encodes CDR1 SGHTA and CDR2 FQGTGA. The CDR3 is made up of 15 amino acids. The CDR3 is CASSLNAGAMTPLHF. The DNA for the CDR3 is TGTGCCAGCAGCTTAAATGCAGGGGCAATGACACCCCTCCACTTT.

This chain uses TRBV19 with TRBJ1-3; D is undetermined. Between the trimmed V and J ends, which lost 9 bases and 0 bases, there was a span of 12 bases. From germline, CDR1 is LNHDA and CDR2 SQIVND (reference sequence). This CDR3 has 14 residues. CDR3 coding DNA: TGTGCCAGCTGCAACACGAACTCTGGAAACACCATATATTTT. Translating it yields CASCNTNSGNTIYF.

This clone has a single count. Here the CDR3 reads CASREGQILYGYTF. CDR3 DNA: TGTGCCAGTAGAGAGGGACAGATACTGTATGGCTACACCTTC. This chain joins TRBV19 and TRBJ1-2; 7 bases map to TRBD1. The CDR3 length is 14 residues. In germline, CDR1 is LNHDA, CDR2 SQIVND (reference sequence). V lost 6 bases and J lost 5; bases outside the gene matches: 9.

The chain links TRBV5-1 to TRBJ1-1; a possible D gene is TRBD1 (6 bases). V lost 4 bases to trimming and J lost 3 bases, with 22 bases between them. The CDR3 extends over 17 amino acids. The germline V gene encodes CDR1 SGHRS and CDR2 YFSETQ. Here the CDR3 DNA reads TGCGCCAGCAGCACGGGCGGACCCGGAAGGGGGGACACTGAAGCTTTCTTT. Protein product: CASSTGGPGRGDTEAFF.

The chain uses TRBV3-1 (or the pseudogene TRBV3-2) and TRBJ2-1; 7 bases agree with TRBD2. CDR3 length: 12 amino acids. Germline V gene lookup returns CDR1 LGHDT and CDR2 YNNKEL (reference sequence). J lost 12 bases, V lost 0 bases, and 2 bases had no gene match. The CDR3 sequence is CASSQEGGRQFF. CDR3 coding DNA: TGTGCCAGCAGCCAAGAAGGCGGGAGGCAGTTCTTC.